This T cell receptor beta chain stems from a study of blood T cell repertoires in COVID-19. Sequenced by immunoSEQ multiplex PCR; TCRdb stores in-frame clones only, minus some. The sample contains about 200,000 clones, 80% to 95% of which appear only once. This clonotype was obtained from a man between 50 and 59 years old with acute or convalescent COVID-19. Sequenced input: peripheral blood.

In DNA form, the CDR3 reads TGTGCCAGCAGCCCTCATGGGGGGGCGGCGAGCAATCAGCCCCAGCATTTT. It yields the protein CASSPHGGAASNQPQHF. The V gene is TRBV6-2 or TRBV6-3, the J gene TRBJ1-5; possibly TRBD1 for D (6 bases). Looked up from germline, CDR1 is MNHEY and CDR2 is SVGEGT. Trimming left V 6 bases short and J 1 base short, with 19 bases between. The CDR3 spans 17 residues.